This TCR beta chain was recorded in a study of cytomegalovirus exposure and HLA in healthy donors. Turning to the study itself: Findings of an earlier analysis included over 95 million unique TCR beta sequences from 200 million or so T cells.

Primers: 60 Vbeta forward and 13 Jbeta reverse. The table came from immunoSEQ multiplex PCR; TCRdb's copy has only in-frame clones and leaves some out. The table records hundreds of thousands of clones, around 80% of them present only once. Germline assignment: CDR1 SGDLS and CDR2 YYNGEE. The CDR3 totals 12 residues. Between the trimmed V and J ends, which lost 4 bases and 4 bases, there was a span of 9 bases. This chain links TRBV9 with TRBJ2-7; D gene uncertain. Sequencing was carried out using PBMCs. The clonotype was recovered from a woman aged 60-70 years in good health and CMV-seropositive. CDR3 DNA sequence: TGTGCCAGCAGCCTACCCGCGTACGAGCAGTACTTC. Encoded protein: CASSLPAYEQYF.